A selection of T cell receptor beta chains follows, all from one sample in a study of blood T cells in healthy people across ages. A single record per CDR3 protein comes from TCRdb applying MiXCR to the 5' RACE reads. The sample yields over 1,300,000 distinct CDR3 sequences, roughly 64% seen once. The sample taken for sequencing was blood. The receptors come from a man younger than 30 in good health. The CDR3 runs from the conserved cysteine through the conserved F or W. A D gene is named only where the DNA matches it firmly. A clone size is listed for some rows: how often the clone was seen (once, few, many), or a class if it is expanded.

V gene,D gene,J gene,clone size,CDR3 DNA,CDR3 protein
TRBV28,-,TRBJ2-4,few,TGTGCCAGCACCTTAGGCAGGGATGAGCAGTACTTC,CASTLGRDEQYF
TRBV4-2,TRBD1,TRBJ1-2,-,TGTGCCAGCAGCCTAGAAACAGGGGGCTACGGCTACACCTTC,CASSLETGGYGYTF
TRBV11-2,-,TRBJ1-2,-,TGTGCCAGCAGCTCGGGCGGCTTATTAGGCTACACCTTC,CASSSGGLLGYTF
TRBV12-3/TRBV12-4,-,TRBJ1-1,-,TGTGCCAGCAGGACATCTTCGAACACTGAAGCTTTCTTT,CASRTSSNTEAFF
TRBV6-5,TRBD2,TRBJ2-1,-,TGTGCCAGCAGTATGACTAGCGGGAACAATGAGCAGTTCTTC,CASSMTSGNNEQFF
TRBV10-3,-,TRBJ1-5,few,TGTGCCATCAGTTCGGACGGTAGCAATCAGCCCCAGCATTTT,CAISSDGSNQPQHF
TRBV2,-,TRBJ1-2,few,TGTGCCAGCCCCAACAGTCTTGGCTATGGCTACACCTTC,CASPNSLGYGYTF
TRBV20-1,-,TRBJ2-7,few,TGCAGTGCCTTACCGACAGTAGGAAAGTACGAGCAGTACTTC,CSALPTVGKYEQYF
TRBV27,-,TRBJ2-1,few,TGTGCCAGCAGTTTAAGGGGCGCGGACAATGAGCAGTTCTTC,CASSLRGADNEQFF
TRBV12-3/TRBV12-4,TRBD1,TRBJ2-1,-,TGTGCCAGCAGCCGAAGGACAGGGGCCTACAATGAGCAGTTCTTC,CASSRRTGAYNEQFF
TRBV20-1,TRBD2,TRBJ2-3,-,TGCAGTGCTAGAGTTGCGGGAGAGACAGATACGCAGTATTTT,CSARVAGETDTQYF
TRBV28,-,TRBJ2-5,-,TGTGCCAGCAGTCCCCGGGTGACCCAAGAGACCCAGTACTTC,CASSPRVTQETQYF
TRBV6-1,TRBD2,TRBJ2-7,once,TGTGCCAGCATCGGAGGGGACTATGCTATCTACGAGCAGTACTTC,CASIGGDYAIYEQYF
TRBV6-5,TRBD1,TRBJ1-2,-,TGTGCCAGCAGTTTCCTATACGGGACAGGGACCTTTAAGGGAACCTATGGCTACACCTTC,CASSFLYGTGTFKGTYGYTF
TRBV19,-,TRBJ2-1,-,TGTGCCAGTAGTATGTCCGGGGCCGAGCAGTTCTTC,CASSMSGAEQFF
TRBV20-1,TRBD2,TRBJ2-5,-,TGCACCACATTCCGGGGGGTATTGGAGACCCAGTACTTC,CTTFRGVLETQYF
TRBV25-1,-,TRBJ2-3,few,TGTGCCAGCAGTGAATTCGGAGTCTTGGGCACAGATACGCAGTATTTT,CASSEFGVLGTDTQYF
TRBV27,-,TRBJ2-7,-,TGTGCCAGCAGTCAGACTCGGGCTACGACCTACGAGCAGTACTTC,CASSQTRATTYEQYF
TRBV7-2,TRBD1,TRBJ2-3,few,TGTGCCAGCAGCTCCGGGACAGCCAGGGGCTCAGATACGCAGTATTTT,CASSSGTARGSDTQYF
TRBV25-1,-,TRBJ1-2,-,TGTGCCAGCAGTGAACAGGGATCGAGGGGCTATGGCTACACCTTC,CASSEQGSRGYGYTF
TRBV6-6,TRBD1,TRBJ2-5,-,TGTGCCAGCAGTTACCGATTGAACAGGGGCGAGACCCAGTACTTC,CASSYRLNRGETQYF
TRBV5-1,TRBD1,TRBJ2-7,-,TGCGCCAGCAGCCCCCCCGTCGGGACAGAGCTATACGAGCAGTACTTC,CASSPPVGTELYEQYF
TRBV21-1,-,TRBJ2-6,-,TGTGCCAGCAGCAAAGCCGGAGCCAAGGAGGGATCCTCTGGGGCCAACGTCCTGACTTTC,CASSKAGAKEGSSGANVLTF
TRBV25-1,-,TRBJ2-3,-,TGTGCCAGCAGTGCCAACGGAGGGTCGAACACAGATACGCAGTATTTT,CASSANGGSNTDTQYF
TRBV7-2,-,TRBJ1-1,-,TGTGCCTGCAGCATCGCCGGGGCTTTCTTT,CACSIAGAFF
TRBV20-1,-,TRBJ2-4,few,TGCGGTGTCACACCAGGGGCCGCCAAAAACATTCAGTACTTC,CGVTPGAAKNIQYF
TRBV20-1,TRBD1,TRBJ1-6,-,TGCAGTGCCGCCTGGACAGGTTTGAATAATTCACCCCTCCACTTT,CSAAWTGLNNSPLHF
TRBV29-1,TRBD1,TRBJ2-7,-,TGCAAAGAAACCGGGACAGGGTACGAGCAGTACTTC,CKETGTGYEQYF
TRBV20-1,TRBD2,TRBJ2-7,-,TGCAGTGCCAGTGGACTAGTTGACGAGCAGTACTTC,CSASGLVDEQYF
TRBV7-9,-,TRBJ1-1,few,TGTGCCAGCAGCACAAGACAGACTGAAGCTTTCTTT,CASSTRQTEAFF
TRBV7-8,-,TRBJ2-2,-,TGTGCCAGCGCCAATCGTAGGAGCCCCGGGGAGCTGTTTTTT,CASANRRSPGELFF
TRBV7-2,TRBD1,TRBJ1-2,few,TGTGCCAGCAGCGCGTTGACAGGGGGCATAGGTGGCTACACCTTC,CASSALTGGIGGYTF
TRBV20-1,-,TRBJ2-5,-,TGCAGTGCTAGAGTGCCTAGCAGCCGTCAAGAGACCCAGTACTTC,CSARVPSSRQETQYF
TRBV5-1,-,TRBJ1-1,few,TGCGCCAGCAGCCACGGGGCAGTGTCGAACACTGAAGCTTTCTTT,CASSHGAVSNTEAFF
TRBV20-1,-,TRBJ2-3,once,TGCAGTGCTAGAGAGTTGGCAGATACGCAGTATTTT,CSARELADTQYF
TRBV4-1,TRBD2,TRBJ2-7,once,TGCGCCAGCAGCCAAGAAGGGGTAGCGGCTAGCGGGTCCAACGAGCAGTACTTC,CASSQEGVAASGSNEQYF
TRBV6-5,-,TRBJ2-3,-,TGTGCCAGCAGTCGAGGGGTCGTAGGCCTCACAGATACGCAGTATTTT,CASSRGVVGLTDTQYF
TRBV4-2,-,TRBJ1-4,-,TGTGCCAGCAGCCAAGATTTTGCAACTAATGAAAAACTGTTTTTT,CASSQDFATNEKLFF
TRBV29-1,TRBD2,TRBJ2-5,few,TGCAGCGTTGACGGACTAGCGGGAAGGGCAGAAGAGACCCAGTACTTC,CSVDGLAGRAEETQYF
TRBV7-6,TRBD1,TRBJ1-3,-,TGTGCCAGCAGCTTAGGTGCTCGGGGACAGATCTCTGGAAACACCATATATTTT,CASSLGARGQISGNTIYF
TRBV2,TRBD2,TRBJ2-7,few,TGTGCCAGCAGTGACCCCGGGACTAGCTCCTACGAGCAGTACTTC,CASSDPGTSSYEQYF
TRBV4-1,TRBD1,TRBJ1-1,few,TGCGCCAGCAGCCAATTAACAGGGGGCGGTGAAGCTTTCTTT,CASSQLTGGGEAFF
TRBV7-8,TRBD2,TRBJ2-1,-,TGTGCCAGCAGCTTAGAGGCCAGCGGGGCCTACAATGAGCAGTTCTTC,CASSLEASGAYNEQFF
TRBV3-1,-,TRBJ1-5,-,TGTGCCAGCAGCCAAGATGAGGGAGGGGATTATAGCAATCAGCCCCAGCATTTT,CASSQDEGGDYSNQPQHF
TRBV20-1,TRBD2,TRBJ2-3,-,TGCAGTGCTTCCTATTATAGCGGGAGGGGAGATACGCAGTATTTT,CSASYYSGRGDTQYF
TRBV12-3/TRBV12-4,-,TRBJ1-1,-,TGTGCCAGCAGTCCCGGACGGACCGAGAACACTGAAGCTTTCTTT,CASSPGRTENTEAFF
TRBV2,TRBD1,TRBJ2-1,-,TGTGCCAGAGGACAGGGTTTCGACAATGAGCAGTTCTTC,CARGQGFDNEQFF
TRBV3-1,TRBD1,TRBJ1-1,-,TGTGCCAGCAGCCAAATAGGGGGCGGAGACACTGAAGCTTTCTTT,CASSQIGGGDTEAFF
TRBV27,-,TRBJ1-5,-,TGTGCCAGCAGTTTAACCCGGAATAGCAATCAGCCCCAGCATTTT,CASSLTRNSNQPQHF
TRBV2,-,TRBJ2-5,-,TGTGCCAGCAGTGAATTCCCAATTACGGAGAGCCAGTACTTC,CASSEFPITESQYF
TRBV6-2/TRBV6-3,TRBD2,TRBJ2-3,-,TGTGCCAGCAGTTACTCAGCGGGGGGAGTCACAGATACGCAGTATTTT,CASSYSAGGVTDTQYF
TRBV4-3,-,TRBJ2-3,few,TGCGCCAGCAGCCAAGATAAAGTTAGCACAGATACGCAGTATTTT,CASSQDKVSTDTQYF
TRBV3-1,-,TRBJ2-7,-,TGTGCCAGCAGCCACTTCGGCGTCTACGAGCAGTACTTC,CASSHFGVYEQYF
TRBV20-1,-,TRBJ2-1,-,TGCAGTGCTAGTGTCCCGAACGGCGTGGGTGAGCAGTTCTTC,CSASVPNGVGEQFF
TRBV7-9,-,TRBJ1-4,-,TGTGCCAGCAGCCCTGTTATCACAGGGAGAGAAAAACTGTTTTTT,CASSPVITGREKLFF